This section outlines one T cell receptor beta chain sequence together with its context. Its antigen remains unidentified. Germline V lookup: CDR1 SQVTM, CDR2 ANQGSEA. There are 13 residues in the CDR3. The data are from a study of monozygotic twins with inflammatory bowel disease. No sorting of T cells preceded isolation of total RNA from whole blood. Findings and caveats of the study: Immunosuppressive treatments were not uniform, and this may have added variability to patient repertoires. With others, IBD patients shared fewer clonotypes than healthy twins did, especially with disease activity.

TCRdb reprocessed the 5' RACE reads, with one entry per CDR3 protein and no DNA. Its listing shows fewer than 200,000 distinct CDR3 sequences. The chain combines TRBV29-1 with TRBJ1-5; there is no DNA to check the TCRdb D call of TRBD1. The sequenced sample was blood. The sequence was collected from a human donor with ulcerative colitis or Crohn's disease, or a healthy co-twin of an affected twin (not recorded which). CDR3: CSVDRGKGQPQHF.